This entry describes one T cell receptor beta chain. These data belong to a study of T cells in Graves' hyperthyroidism and ophthalmopathy. This CDR3 is 15 amino acids long. Germline V CDR1 and CDR2: MGHRA, YSYEKL. Trimming took off 3 bases at V and 6 bases at J, with 18 bases between the two ends. It was RNA transcripts that yielded the amplified TCR beta CDR3 regions. The HTBI primer set was used in a first-round RT-PCR of the TCR CDR3. TCRdb fed the multiplex PCR reads into MiXCR, producing one record per CDR3 protein. Among some 400,000 distinct CDR3 sequences, roughly 14% were seen once, and the ten largest hold 20% to 25%.

The chain combines TRBV4-1 with TRBJ2-7; D is unclear. This clonotype was sampled from a man younger than 40 with Graves' hyperthyroidism that later progressed to Graves' ophthalmopathy. Material: blood. The CDR3 DNA sequence: TGCGCCAGCAGCCAGAGTCAGCCCATGAAGAGCGAGCAGTACTTC. The encoded protein is CASSQSQPMKSEQYF.